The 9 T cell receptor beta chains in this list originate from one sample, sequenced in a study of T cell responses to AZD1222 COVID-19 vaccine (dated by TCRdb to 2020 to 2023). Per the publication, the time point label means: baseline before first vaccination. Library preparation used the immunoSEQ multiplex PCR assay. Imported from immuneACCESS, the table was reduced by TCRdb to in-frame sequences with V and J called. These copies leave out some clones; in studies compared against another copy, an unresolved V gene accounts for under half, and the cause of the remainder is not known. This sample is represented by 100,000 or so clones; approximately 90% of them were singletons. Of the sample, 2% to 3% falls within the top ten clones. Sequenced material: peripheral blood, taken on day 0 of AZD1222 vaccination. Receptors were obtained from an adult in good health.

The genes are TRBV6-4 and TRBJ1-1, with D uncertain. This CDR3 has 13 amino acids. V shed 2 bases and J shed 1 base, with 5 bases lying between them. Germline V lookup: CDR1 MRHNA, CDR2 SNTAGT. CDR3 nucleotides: TGTGCCAGCAGTGACAGGCCGAACACTGAAGCTTTCTTT. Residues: CASSDRPNTEAFF.

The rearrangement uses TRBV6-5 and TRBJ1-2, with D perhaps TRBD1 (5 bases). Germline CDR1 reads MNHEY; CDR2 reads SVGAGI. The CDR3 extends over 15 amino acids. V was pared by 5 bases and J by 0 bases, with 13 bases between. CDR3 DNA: TGTGCCAGCAGTCCCCGACAGAGACCTAACTATGGCTACACCTTC. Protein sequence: CASSPRQRPNYGYTF.

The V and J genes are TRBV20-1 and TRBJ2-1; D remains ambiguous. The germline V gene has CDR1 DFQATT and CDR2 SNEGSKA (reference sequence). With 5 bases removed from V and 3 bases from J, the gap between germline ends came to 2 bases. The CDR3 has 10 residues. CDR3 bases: TGCAGTGCTGTCTACAATGAGCAGTTCTTC. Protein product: CSAVYNEQFF.

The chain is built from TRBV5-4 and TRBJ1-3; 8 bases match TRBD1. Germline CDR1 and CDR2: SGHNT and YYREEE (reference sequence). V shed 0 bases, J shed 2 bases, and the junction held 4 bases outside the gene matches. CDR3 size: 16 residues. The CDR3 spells CASSLGTGSTGNTIYF. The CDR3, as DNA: TGTGCCAGCAGCTTGGGGACAGGGTCAACTGGAAACACCATATATTTT. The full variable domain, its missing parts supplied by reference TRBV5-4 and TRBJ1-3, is ETGVTQSPTHLIKTRGQQVTLRCSSQSGHNTVSWYQQALGQGPQFIFQYYREEENGRGNFPPRFSGLQFPNYSSELNVNALELDDSALYLCASSLGTGSTGNTIYFGEGSWLTVV.

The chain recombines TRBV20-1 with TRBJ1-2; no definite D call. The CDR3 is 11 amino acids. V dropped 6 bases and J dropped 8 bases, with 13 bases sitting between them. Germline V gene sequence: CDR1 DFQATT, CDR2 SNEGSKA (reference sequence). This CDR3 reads CSARTSRGYTF. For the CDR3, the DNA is TGCAGTGCCCGGACGTCCCGGGGCTACACCTTC.

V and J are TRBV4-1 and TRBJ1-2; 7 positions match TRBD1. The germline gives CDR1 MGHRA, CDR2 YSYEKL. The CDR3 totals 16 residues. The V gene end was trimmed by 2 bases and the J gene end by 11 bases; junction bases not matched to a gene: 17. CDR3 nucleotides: TGCGCCAGCAGCCAACTCAGGGGGGCAGGGGCTCTGCGGTACACCTTC. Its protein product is CASSQLRGAGALRYTF.

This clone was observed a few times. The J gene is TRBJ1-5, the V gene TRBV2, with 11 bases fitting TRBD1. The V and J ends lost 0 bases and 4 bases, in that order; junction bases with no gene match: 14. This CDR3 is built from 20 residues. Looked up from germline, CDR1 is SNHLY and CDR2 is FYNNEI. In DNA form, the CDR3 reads TGTGCCAGCAGTGAAGCGCAATTCGGGACAGGGGGAAAGGTGAATCAGCCCCAGCATTTT. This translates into CASSEAQFGTGGKVNQPQHF.

The CDR3 DNA reads TGTGCCAGCAGCCAACAGCTGCTTTACTACGAGCAGTACTTC. Amino acid sequence: CASSQQLLYYEQYF. The chain recombines TRBV5-6 with TRBJ2-7; no clear D gene. V lost 4 bases to trimming and J lost 3 bases, with 14 bases between them. Germline values: CDR1 SGHDT, CDR2 YYEEEE. The CDR3 covers 14 residues. Complete variable domain (other parts from reference TRBV5-6 and TRBJ2-7): DAGVTQSPTHLIKTRGQQVTLRCSPKSGHDTVSWYQQALGQGPQFIFQYYEEEERQRGNFPDRFSGHQFPNYSSELNVNALLLGDSALYLCASSQQLLYYEQYFGPGTRLTVT.

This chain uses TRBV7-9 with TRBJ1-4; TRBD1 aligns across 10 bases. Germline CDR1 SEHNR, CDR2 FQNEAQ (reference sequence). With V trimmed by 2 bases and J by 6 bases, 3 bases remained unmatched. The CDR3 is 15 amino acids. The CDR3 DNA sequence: TGTGCCAGCAGCTTAATCGGGACAGGGGATGAAAAACTGTTTTTT. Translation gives CASSLIGTGDEKLFF.